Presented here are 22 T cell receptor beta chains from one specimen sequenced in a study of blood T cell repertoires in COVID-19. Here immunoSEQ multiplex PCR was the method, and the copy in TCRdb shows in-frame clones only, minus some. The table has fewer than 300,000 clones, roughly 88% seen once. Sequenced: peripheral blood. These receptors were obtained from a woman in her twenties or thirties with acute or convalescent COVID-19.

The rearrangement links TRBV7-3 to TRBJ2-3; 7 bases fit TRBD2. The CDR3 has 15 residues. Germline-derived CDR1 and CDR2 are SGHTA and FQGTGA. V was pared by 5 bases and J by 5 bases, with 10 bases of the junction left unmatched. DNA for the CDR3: TGTGCCAGCAGCCGGGCCGGCGGGAGTCAAGATACGCAGTATTTT. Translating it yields CASSRAGGSQDTQYF.

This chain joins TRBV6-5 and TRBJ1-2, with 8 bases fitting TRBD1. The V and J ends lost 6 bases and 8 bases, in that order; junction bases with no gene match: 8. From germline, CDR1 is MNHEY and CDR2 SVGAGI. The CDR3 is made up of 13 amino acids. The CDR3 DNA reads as TGTGCCAGCAGACGCGGACAGGGACGGGGCTACACCTTC. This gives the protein CASRRGQGRGYTF.

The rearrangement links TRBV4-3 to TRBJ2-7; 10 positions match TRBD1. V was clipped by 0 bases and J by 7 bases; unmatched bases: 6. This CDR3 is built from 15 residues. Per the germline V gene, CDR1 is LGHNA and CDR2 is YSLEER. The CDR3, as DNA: TGCGCCAGCAGCCAAGAAGGACAGGGGGAAAGGGAGCAGTACTTC. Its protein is CASSQEGQGEREQYF.

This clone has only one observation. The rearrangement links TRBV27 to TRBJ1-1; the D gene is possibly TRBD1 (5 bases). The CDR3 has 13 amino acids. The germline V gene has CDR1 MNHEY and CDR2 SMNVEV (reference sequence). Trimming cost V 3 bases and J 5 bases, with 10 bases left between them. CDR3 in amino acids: CASSFTGTTEAFF. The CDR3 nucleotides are TGTGCCAGCAGTTTTACAGGAACAACTGAAGCTTTCTTT.

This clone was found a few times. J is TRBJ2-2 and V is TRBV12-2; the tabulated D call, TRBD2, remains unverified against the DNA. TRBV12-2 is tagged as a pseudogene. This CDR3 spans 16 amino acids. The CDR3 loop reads CASRLWGTQNTGELFF. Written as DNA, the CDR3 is TGTGCAAGTCGCTTATGGGGGACTCAGAACACCGGGGAGCTGTTTTTT.

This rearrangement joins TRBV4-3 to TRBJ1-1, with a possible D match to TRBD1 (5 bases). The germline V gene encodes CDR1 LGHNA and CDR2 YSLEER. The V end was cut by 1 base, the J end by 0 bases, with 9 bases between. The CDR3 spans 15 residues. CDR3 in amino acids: CASSQVIGVNTEAFF. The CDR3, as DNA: TGCGCCAGCAGCCAAGTCATAGGGGTGAACACTGAAGCTTTCTTT.

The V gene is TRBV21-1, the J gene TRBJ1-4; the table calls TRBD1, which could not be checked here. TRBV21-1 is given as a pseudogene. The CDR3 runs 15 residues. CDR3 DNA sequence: TGTGCCAGCAGCGCATACAGGGGGCGCGGGGAAAAACTGTTTTTT. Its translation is CASSAYRGRGEKLFF.

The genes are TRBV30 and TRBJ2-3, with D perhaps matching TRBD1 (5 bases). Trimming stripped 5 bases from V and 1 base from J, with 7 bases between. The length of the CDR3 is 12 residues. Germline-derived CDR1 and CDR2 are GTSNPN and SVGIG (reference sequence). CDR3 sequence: CAWGARTDTQYF. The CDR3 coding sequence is TGTGCCTGGGGGGCCCGCACAGATACGCAGTATTTT.

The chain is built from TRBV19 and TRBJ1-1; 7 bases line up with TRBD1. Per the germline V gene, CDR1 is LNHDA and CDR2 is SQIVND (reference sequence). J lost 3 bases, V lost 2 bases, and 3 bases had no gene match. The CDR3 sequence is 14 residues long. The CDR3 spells CASSITGAYTEAFF. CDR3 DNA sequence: TGTGCCAGTAGTATAACAGGGGCGTACACTGAAGCTTTCTTT.

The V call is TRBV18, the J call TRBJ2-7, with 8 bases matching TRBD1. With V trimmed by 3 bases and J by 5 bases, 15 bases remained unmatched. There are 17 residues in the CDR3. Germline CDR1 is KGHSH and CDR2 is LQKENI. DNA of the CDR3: TGTGCCAGCTCACCCCCCAGAGAGACAGGGGCAACAAACGAGCAGTACTTC. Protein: CASSPPRETGATNEQYF.

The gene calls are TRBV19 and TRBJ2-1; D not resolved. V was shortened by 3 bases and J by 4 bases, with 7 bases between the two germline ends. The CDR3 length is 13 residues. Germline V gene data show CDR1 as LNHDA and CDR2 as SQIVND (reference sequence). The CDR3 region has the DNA TGTGCCAGTAGTATTTGGCTTTACAATGAGCAGTTCTTC. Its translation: CASSIWLYNEQFF.

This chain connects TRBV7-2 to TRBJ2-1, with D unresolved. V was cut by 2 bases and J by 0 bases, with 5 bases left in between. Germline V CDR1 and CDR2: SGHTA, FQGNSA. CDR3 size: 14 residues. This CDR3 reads CASSLYGSYNEQFF. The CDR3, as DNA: TGTGCCAGCAGCTTATACGGCTCCTACAATGAGCAGTTCTTC.

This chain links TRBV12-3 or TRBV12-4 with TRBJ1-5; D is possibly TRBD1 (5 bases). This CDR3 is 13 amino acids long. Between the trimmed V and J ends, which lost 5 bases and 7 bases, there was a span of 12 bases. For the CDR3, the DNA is TGTGCCAGCAGTCAAGACAGTTTCCAGCCCCAGCATTTT. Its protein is CASSQDSFQPQHF.

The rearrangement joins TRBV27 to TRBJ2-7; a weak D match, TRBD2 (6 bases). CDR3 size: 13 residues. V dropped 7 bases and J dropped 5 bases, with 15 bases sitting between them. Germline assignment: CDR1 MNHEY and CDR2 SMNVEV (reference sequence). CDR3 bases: TGTGCCAGCACTAGGGACTTGGGGGACGAGCAGTACTTC. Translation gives CASTRDLGDEQYF.

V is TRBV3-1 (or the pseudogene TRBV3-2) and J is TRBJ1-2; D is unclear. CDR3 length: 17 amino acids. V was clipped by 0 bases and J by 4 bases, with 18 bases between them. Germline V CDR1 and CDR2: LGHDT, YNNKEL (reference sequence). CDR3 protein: CASSQDSSQLYGYGYTF. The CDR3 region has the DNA TGTGCCAGCAGCCAAGATTCTTCACAGTTATATGGCTATGGCTACACCTTC.

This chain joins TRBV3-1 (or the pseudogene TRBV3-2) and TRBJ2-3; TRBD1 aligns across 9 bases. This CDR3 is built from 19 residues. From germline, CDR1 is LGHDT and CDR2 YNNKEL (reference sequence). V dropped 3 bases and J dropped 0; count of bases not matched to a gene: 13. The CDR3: CASSQATGTGFPSTDTQYF. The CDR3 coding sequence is TGTGCCAGCAGCCAGGCCACGGGGACAGGGTTCCCGAGCACAGATACGCAGTATTTT.

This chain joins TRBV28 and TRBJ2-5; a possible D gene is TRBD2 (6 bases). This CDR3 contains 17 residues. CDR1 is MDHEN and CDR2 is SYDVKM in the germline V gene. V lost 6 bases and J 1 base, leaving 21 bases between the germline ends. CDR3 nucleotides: TGTGCCAGCAGACCAATTCGAATAGGGACTGCCCAAGAGACCCAGTACTTC. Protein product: CASRPIRIGTAQETQYF.

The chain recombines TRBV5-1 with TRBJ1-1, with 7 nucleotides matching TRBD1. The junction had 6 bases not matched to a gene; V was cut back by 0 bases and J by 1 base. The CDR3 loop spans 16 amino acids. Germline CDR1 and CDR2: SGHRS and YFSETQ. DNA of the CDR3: TGCGCCAGCAGCTTGGGACAGGGTCAGGGGAACACTGAAGCTTTCTTT. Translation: CASSLGQGQGNTEAFF.

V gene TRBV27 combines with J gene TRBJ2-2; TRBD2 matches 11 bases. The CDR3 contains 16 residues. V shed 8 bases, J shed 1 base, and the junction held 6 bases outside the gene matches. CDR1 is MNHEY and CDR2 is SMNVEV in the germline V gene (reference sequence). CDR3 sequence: CASGRLAGLNTGELFF. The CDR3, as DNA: TGTGCCAGCGGCCGACTAGCGGGGCTGAACACCGGGGAGCTGTTTTTT.

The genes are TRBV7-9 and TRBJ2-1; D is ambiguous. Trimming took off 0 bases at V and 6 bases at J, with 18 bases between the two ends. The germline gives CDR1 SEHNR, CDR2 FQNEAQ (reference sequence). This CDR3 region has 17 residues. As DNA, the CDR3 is TGTGCCAGCAGCTTAGCGCTGCACTTACGCCCAACCAATGAGCAGTTCTTC. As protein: CASSLALHLRPTNEQFF.

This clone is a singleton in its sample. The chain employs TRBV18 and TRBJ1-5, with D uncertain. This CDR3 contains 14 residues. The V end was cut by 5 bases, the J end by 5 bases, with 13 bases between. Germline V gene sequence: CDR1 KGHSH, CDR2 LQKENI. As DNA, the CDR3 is TGTGCCAGCTCAGCGACTTTGATTGATCAGCCCCAGCATTTT. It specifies CASSATLIDQPQHF.

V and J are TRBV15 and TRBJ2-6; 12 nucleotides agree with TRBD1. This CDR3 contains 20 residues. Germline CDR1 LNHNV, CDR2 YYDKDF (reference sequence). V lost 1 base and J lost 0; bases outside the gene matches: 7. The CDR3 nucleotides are TGTGCCACCAGCAGAGTTTCGGGGACAGGGGGCGTCTCTGGGGCCAACGTCCTGACTTTC. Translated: CATSRVSGTGGVSGANVLTF.